This TCR beta chain stems from a study of molecular identifiers for immune sequencing clone quantification. TCRdb fed the PCR reads into MiXCR, producing one record per CDR3 protein. The table lists some 100,000 distinct CDR3 sequences, under 20% of them singletons. Naive CD8 libraries came from about 19,000 to 1,100,000 sorted cells with 10%, 30% or 50% RNA. This CDR3 region has 15 residues. Germline V gene lookup returns CDR1 MNHEY and CDR2 SMNVEV (reference sequence). This clonotype was counted between two and nine times. With a much larger clone just one base away, this may be a read error. What was sequenced was naive CD8+ T cells from blood, with Jurkat cell RNA spiked in. Specified subset: FACS-sorted CD8+CD4-CCR7+CD45RA+ naive T cells. The rearrangement joins TRBV27 to TRBJ1-5; 7 bases are a match to TRBD1. The source of this sequence is a human donor in good health. Some libraries in this study had Jurkat cell RNA spiked in. The CDR3 DNA is TGTGCCGGCAGTTCCTTGGGACCACAGGGGCAGCCCCAGCATTTT. Translated, it gives CAGSSLGPQGQPQHF.